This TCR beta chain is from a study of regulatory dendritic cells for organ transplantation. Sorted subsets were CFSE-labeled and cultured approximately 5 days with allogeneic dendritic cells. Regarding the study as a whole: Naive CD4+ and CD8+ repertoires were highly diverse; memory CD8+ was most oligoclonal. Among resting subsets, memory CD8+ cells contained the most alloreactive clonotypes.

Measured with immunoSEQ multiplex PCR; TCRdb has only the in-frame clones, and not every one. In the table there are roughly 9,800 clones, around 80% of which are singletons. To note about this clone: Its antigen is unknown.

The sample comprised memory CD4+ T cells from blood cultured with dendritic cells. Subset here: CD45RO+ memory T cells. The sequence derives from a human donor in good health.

CDR3 bases: TGCAGCGTTGAGAGTTGGACTAGCAATGAGCAGTTCTTC. As protein: CSVESWTSNEQFF. The V call is TRBV29-1, the J call TRBJ2-1; TRBD2 matches at 7 bases. The CDR3 is made up of 13 amino acids. Trimming removed 3 bases from V and 6 bases from J; junction bases left unmatched: 5. From germline, CDR1 is SQVTM and CDR2 ANQGSEA.